The 21 T cell receptor beta chains listed next were all sequenced from one sample in a study of blood T cell repertoires in COVID-19. TCRdb's copy holds only in-frame clones and misses some; the assay was immunoSEQ multiplex PCR. The sample contains some 290,000 clones, over 65% of which appear only once. Specimen: peripheral blood. These receptors were collected from a man between 60 and 70 years old who had recovered from COVID-19.

This chain links TRBV18 with TRBJ1-6; 11 bases match TRBD1. Germline V gives CDR1 KGHSH, CDR2 LQKENI. This CDR3 spans 17 amino acids. Trimming removed 0 bases from V and 8 bases from J; junction bases left unmatched: 6. This chain's CDR3 is CASSPPLPGQGDSPLHF. The CDR3 DNA sequence: TGTGCCAGCTCACCACCTCTGCCGGGACAGGGGGATTCACCCCTCCACTTT. The full variable domain, completed using reference TRBV18 and TRBJ1-6, is NAGVMQNPRHLVRRRGQEARLRCSPMKGHSHVYWYRQLPEEGLKFMVYLQKENIIDESGMPKERFSAEFPKEGPSILRIQQVVRGDSAAYFCASSPPLPGQGDSPLHFGNGTRLTVT.

The genes are TRBV30 and TRBJ1-2; D remains unclear. The CDR3 is made up of 13 amino acids. CDR1 GTSNPN and CDR2 SVGIG come from the germline V gene (reference sequence). Trimming shortened V by 1 base and J by 3 bases, and 9 bases separated the two germline ends. DNA for the CDR3: TGTGCCTGGAGTGACAGTACCCACTATGGCTACACCTTC. Its translation: CAWSDSTHYGYTF.

This sequence joins TRBV7-9 and TRBJ2-1; TRBD1 matches at 7 bases. From germline, CDR1 is SEHNR and CDR2 FQNEAQ (reference sequence). V was clipped by 5 bases and J by 10 bases; unmatched bases: 5. This CDR3 has 12 amino acids. CDR3 coding DNA: TGTGCCAGCAGCCCTCGGGGACAGGAGCAGTTCTTC. It translates to CASSPRGQEQFF.

V is TRBV27 and J is TRBJ2-2; 8 bases fit TRBD1. The CDR3 sequence is 15 residues long. Germline assignment: CDR1 MNHEY and CDR2 SMNVEV (reference sequence). V shed 5 bases and J 6 bases; nucleotides not matched to a gene: 8. CDR3 in amino acids: CASSTRTGSSGELFF. The CDR3 DNA is TGTGCCAGCAGTACGAGGACAGGGTCTTCCGGGGAGCTGTTTTTT.

This clone was counted a single time. CDR3 loop: CASSHVGREGYF. In DNA, the CDR3 is TGTGCCAGCAGCCATGTGGGAAGGGAGGGGTACTTC. The chain has TRBV7-8 and TRBJ2-7, with TRBD2 matching 7 bases. This CDR3 has 12 residues. Germline V gene sequence: CDR1 SGHVS, CDR2 FQNEAQ. The junction had 10 bases not matched to a gene; V was cut back by 5 bases and J by 12 bases. The whole variable domain, filled in from reference TRBV7-8 and TRBJ2-7, reads GAGVSQSPRYKVAKRGQDVALRCDPISGHVSLFWYQQALGQGPEFLTYFQNEAQLDKSGLPSDRFFAERPEGSVSTLKIQRTQQEDSAVYLCASSHVGREGYFGPGTRLTVT.

DNA of the CDR3: TGTGCCAGCAGTTCCCCAGGGTCACCTAGCACAGATACGCAGTATTTT. Its protein product is CASSSPGSPSTDTQYF. The chain employs TRBV28 and TRBJ2-3; D might be TRBD1 (5 bases). This CDR3 is built from 16 residues. Germline CDR1 and CDR2: MDHEN and SYDVKM. V was trimmed by 4 bases and J by 0 bases, leaving 14 bases between them. Full variable domain (missing parts from reference TRBV28 and TRBJ2-3): DVKVTQSSRYLVKRTGEKVFLECVQDMDHENMFWYRQDPGLGLRLIYFSYDVKMKEKGDIPEGYSVSREKKERFSLILESASTNQTSMYLCASSSPGSPSTDTQYFGPGTRLTVL.

The table lists this clone with a count of one. The V call is TRBV12-3 or TRBV12-4, the J call TRBJ2-7; D gene uncertain. Trimming left V 3 bases short and J 2 bases short, with 5 bases between. The CDR3 is 12 residues long. CDR3 nucleotides: TGTGCCAGCAGTTTCAGTACCTACGAGCAGTACTTC. Translated: CASSFSTYEQYF.

The V and J genes are TRBV7-2 and TRBJ2-1; no definite D call. With 5 bases removed from V and 5 bases from J, the gap between germline ends came to 10 bases. The V gene's germline CDR1 is SGHTA and CDR2 FQGNSA. CDR3 length: 13 residues. In DNA form, the CDR3 reads TGTGCCAGCAGCCTCCGACAAAACAATGAGCAGTTCTTC. Amino acids: CASSLRQNNEQFF. The variable domain in full, completed from reference TRBV7-2 and TRBJ2-1, reads GAGVSQSPSNKVTEKGKDVELRCDPISGHTALYWYRQSLGQGLEFLIYFQGNSAPDKSGLPSDRFSAERTGGSVSTLTIQRTQQEDSAVYLCASSLRQNNEQFFGPGTRLTVL.

This clone occurred many times. The J gene is TRBJ1-6, the V gene TRBV7-9; a weak D match, TRBD1 (6 bases). Per germline, CDR1 SEHNR and CDR2 FQNEAQ (reference sequence). The CDR3 runs 12 residues. V dropped 8 bases and J dropped 14 bases, with 16 bases sitting between them. The DNA of the CDR3 is TGTGCCAGCGGAGCGCTCAGGGGAGCCCTCCACTTT. Protein: CASGALRGALHF.

CDR3 coding DNA: TGCGCCAGCAGCTTGGACGCGGGAGTTCTTATAGATACGCAGTATTTT. Its protein is CASSLDAGVLIDTQYF. The chain uses TRBV5-1 and TRBJ2-3; 7 nucleotides line up with TRBD2. This CDR3 has 16 residues. The germline V gene encodes CDR1 SGHRS and CDR2 YFSETQ. The junction had 9 bases not matched to a gene; V was cut back by 0 bases and J by 5 bases.

The gene calls are TRBV7-9 and TRBJ2-7; 14 positions match TRBD2. Trimming removed 7 bases from V and 5 bases from J; junction bases left unmatched: 10. There are 16 residues in the CDR3. Germline lookup yields CDR1 SEHNR and CDR2 FQNEAQ (reference sequence). The CDR3 reads CASTNSGTSGRHEQYF. Written as DNA, the CDR3 is TGTGCCAGCACCAACTCCGGGACTAGCGGGAGACACGAGCAGTACTTC.

The chain couples TRBV12-3 or TRBV12-4 to TRBJ1-4; TRBD1 matches at 10 bases. J was trimmed by 7 bases and V by 10 bases; bases with no gene match: 6. The CDR3 covers 13 residues. The CDR3 sequence: CATSGTGVEKLFF. The CDR3 DNA reads as TGTGCCACCTCCGGGACAGGGGTTGAAAAACTGTTTTTT.

In regard to this clone: The germline gene is not matched at one end of the junction; a read error may be the cause. The chain employs TRBV6-5 and TRBJ2-7, with TRBD1 identical over 7 bases. CDR1 and CDR2 (germline): MNHEY, SVGAGI. This CDR3 contains 12 residues. The CDR3 loop is CASSSSTGVWHF. CDR3 sequence (DNA): TGTGCCAGCAGTTCGAGTACAGGGGTCTGGCACTTC.

The CDR3 coding sequence is TGTGCCAGCATCGGCCCTGGTCGGGGGGCGGTGAACACTGAAGCTTTCTTT. Translation: CASIGPGRGAVNTEAFF. The V and J genes are TRBV5-4 and TRBJ1-1; D possibly corresponds to TRBD1 (6 bases). Germline-derived CDR1 and CDR2 are SGHNT and YYREEE (reference sequence). The length of the CDR3 is 17 residues. V was trimmed by 6 bases and J by 0 bases, leaving 21 bases between them.

The chain is built from TRBV2 and TRBJ1-5, with TRBD1 as a possible D gene (5 bases). Trimming took off 8 bases at V and 3 bases at J, with 11 bases between the two ends. Germline lookup yields CDR1 SNHLY and CDR2 FYNNEI. The CDR3 length is 13 residues. The CDR3 DNA follows: TGTGCCAGCTCCGGGGGAAACAATCAGCCCCAGCATTTT. Its protein is CASSGGNNQPQHF.

This rearrangement joins TRBV18 to TRBJ2-2; 13 positions agree with TRBD2. The V and J ends lost 3 bases and 4 bases, in that order; junction bases with no gene match: 5. The CDR3 is 17 amino acids. Germline V gives CDR1 KGHSH, CDR2 LQKENI. The CDR3 nucleotides read TGTGCCAGCTCACCTAGGACTAGCGGGAGTGGCACCGGGGAGCTGTTTTTT. Translation: CASSPRTSGSGTGELFF.

This sequence joins TRBV21-1 and TRBJ2-2; no check of the table's D call, TRBD1, against the DNA was made. TRBV21-1 is a pseudogene. The CDR3 runs 20 residues. In DNA, the CDR3 is TGTGCCAGCAGAAACGGGGGCCCATGGACAGGGACAACGAACACCGGGGAGCTGTTTTTT. It yields the protein CASRNGGPWTGTTNTGELFF.

This chain connects TRBV5-5 to TRBJ2-7, with D possibly TRBD1 on 6 matching bases. V was shortened by 5 bases and J by 2 bases, with 17 bases between the two germline ends. This CDR3 is built from 15 residues. Per the germline V gene, CDR1 is SGHKS and CDR2 is YYEKEE (reference sequence). CDR3 DNA sequence: TGTGCCAGCAGTAAACAGGGAATATCGGCCTACGAGCAGTACTTC. The encoded protein is CASSKQGISAYEQYF.

This sequence joins TRBV27 and TRBJ1-2; 10 bases agree with TRBD1. Germline trimming cut 3 bases from V and 5 bases from J; bases unmatched to any gene: 3. The germline V gene encodes CDR1 MNHEY and CDR2 SMNVEV (reference sequence). The CDR3 sequence is 14 residues long. CDR3 sequence: CASSLAGQGYGYTF. CDR3 DNA sequence: TGTGCCAGCAGTTTGGCGGGACAGGGGTATGGCTACACCTTC.

This rearrangement joins TRBV24-1 to TRBJ2-1; D possibly corresponds to TRBD1 (6 bases). Germline lookup yields CDR1 KGHDR and CDR2 SFDVKD. V was pared by 4 bases and J by 6 bases, with 12 bases between. This CDR3 comprises 14 residues. The CDR3 here is CATSEGQLGNEQFF. The CDR3, as DNA: TGTGCCACCAGTGAAGGACAGTTGGGCAATGAGCAGTTCTTC.

The chain is built from TRBV18 and TRBJ2-3; 7 bases match TRBD1. CDR1 is KGHSH, CDR2 LQKENI, per germline. Germline trimming cut 6 bases from V and 2 bases from J; bases unmatched to any gene: 11. The CDR3 has 16 amino acids. This CDR3 is CASSQRQGPPTDTQYF. In DNA, the CDR3 is TGTGCCAGCTCGCAAAGACAGGGCCCCCCCACAGATACGCAGTATTTT.